This passage covers 23 T cell receptor beta chains from one sample sequenced in a study of Ad26.COV2.S vaccination and SARS-CoV-2 variants. The data were produced by immunoSEQ multiplex PCR, yet TCRdb's version contains in-frame clones alone and is incomplete. This repertoire shows some 45,000 clones, 75% to 85% found once; its top ten account for about 45%. The input for sequencing was peripheral blood, taken after recovery from COVID-19. The receptors here all came from a human donor who had recovered from COVID-19.

The chain combines TRBV7-8 with TRBJ2-2, with unresolved D. V lost 8 bases to trimming and J lost 2 bases, with 3 bases between them. The CDR3 totals 11 residues. Germline V gene lookup returns CDR1 SGHVS and CDR2 FQNEAQ. CDR3 loop: CASQNTGELFF. CDR3 DNA sequence: TGTGCCAGCCAAAACACCGGGGAGCTGTTTTTT.

The chain couples TRBV9 to TRBJ2-1; 12 nucleotides line up with TRBD1. Looked up from germline, CDR1 is SGDLS and CDR2 is YYNGEE. After removal of 4 bases from V and 9 bases from J, the junction contained 8 bases not matched to a gene. The CDR3 has 15 residues. CDR3 coding DNA: TGTGCCAGCAGCCCCCGGGACAGGGGGCGACGTGAGCAGTTCTTC. This translates into CASSPRDRGRREQFF. The whole variable domain, filled in from reference TRBV9 and TRBJ2-1, reads DSGVTQTPKHLITATGQRVTLRCSPRSGDLSVYWYQQSLDQGLQFLIQYYNGEERAKGNILERFSAQQFPDLHSELNLSSLELGDSALYFCASSPRDRGRREQFFGPGTRLTVL.

The chain uses TRBV6-5 and TRBJ2-7; perhaps TRBD2 as D (6 bases). CDR3 length: 11 residues. Germline lookup yields CDR1 MNHEY and CDR2 SVGAGI. CDR3 coding DNA: TGTGCGAACGGAGGGGTCTACGAGCAGTACTTC. Amino acid sequence: CANGGVYEQYF.

The J gene is TRBJ1-3, the V gene TRBV18; D not resolved. Trimming pared 2 bases from V and 2 bases from J, leaving 16 bases between. In germline, CDR1 is KGHSH, CDR2 LQKENI. The CDR3 sequence is 17 residues long. In DNA, the CDR3 is TGTGCCAGCTCACCAAGTAAAGGGTCTGCGGCTGGAAACACCATATATTTT. Translated, it gives CASSPSKGSAAGNTIYF.

The rearrangement uses TRBV5-8 and TRBJ1-2; no definite D call. Germline CDR1 reads SGHTS; CDR2 reads YDEGEE. Trimming took 0 bases from V and 4 from J, leaving 10 bases between them. The length of the CDR3 is 14 residues. The CDR3 sequence is CASSLVGTPYGYTF. DNA for the CDR3: TGTGCCAGCAGCTTGGTCGGTACACCCTATGGCTACACCTTC.

V usage is TRBV10-3 and J usage is TRBJ2-1; D possibly matches TRBD1 or TRBD2 (6 bases each). The CDR3 has 15 amino acids. With 0 bases removed from V and 6 bases from J, the gap between germline ends came to 12 bases. Germline V CDR1 and CDR2: ENHRY, SYGVKD. Here the CDR3 reads CAISESRGASNEQFF. The CDR3 nucleotides read TGTGCCATCAGTGAGTCAAGGGGGGCGAGCAATGAGCAGTTCTTC.

The J gene is TRBJ2-5, the V gene TRBV21-1; the table's D call TRBD1 went unverified against the DNA. TRBV21-1 is marked as a pseudogene. The CDR3 sequence is 14 residues long. The CDR3 region has the DNA TGTGCCAGCATTTGGGACACCCCCGAGGAGACCCAGTACTTC. This codes for CASIWDTPEETQYF.

There are a few counts of this clone. This chain links TRBV28 with TRBJ1-2; perhaps TRBD1 as D (6 bases). V lost 8 bases and J lost 6, with 13 bases in between. CDR1 MDHEN and CDR2 SYDVKM come from the germline V gene. The CDR3 extends over 12 amino acids. The CDR3 loop is CASGGQRDGYTF. CDR3 DNA: TGTGCCAGCGGGGGGCAGAGGGATGGCTACACCTTC.

The V gene is TRBV3-1 (or the pseudogene TRBV3-2), the J gene TRBJ2-5, with a weak D call TRBD1 (6 bases). Looked up from germline, CDR1 is LGHDT and CDR2 is YNNKEL (reference sequence). This CDR3 region has 16 residues. V lost 1 base to trimming and J lost 3 bases, with 15 bases between them. The CDR3 DNA reads TGTGCCAGCAGCCAAGGCCCCGCAGGGGTAAAAGAGACCCAGTACTTC. It is translated as CASSQGPAGVKETQYF.

V usage is TRBV20-1 and J usage is TRBJ2-1; unclear D gene. The CDR3 is made up of 11 amino acids. The V gene lost 3 bases and the J gene lost 9 bases, with 9 bases spanning the gap. Germline V gene sequence: CDR1 DFQATT, CDR2 SNEGSKA (reference sequence). CDR3 sequence reads: CSARWLGEQFF. The CDR3 DNA reads TGCAGTGCTAGGTGGTTGGGTGAGCAGTTCTTC.

This clone has more than one count but fewer than ten. The V gene is TRBV3-1 (or the pseudogene TRBV3-2), the J gene TRBJ2-2; no clear D. The CDR3 extends over 13 amino acids. Germline assignment: CDR1 LGHDT and CDR2 YNNKEL (reference sequence). V was pared by 4 bases and J by 6 bases, with 9 bases between. The DNA of the CDR3 is TGTGCCAGCAGCCCCCCCCACCCCGGGGAGCTGTTTTTT. Translating it yields CASSPPHPGELFF.

The rearrangement joins TRBV7-9 to TRBJ1-2, with 12 bases that match TRBD1. V trimming: 4 bases; J trimming: 1 base; junction bases outside the gene matches: 13. The germline CDR1 and CDR2 sequences are SEHNR and FQNEAQ (reference sequence). The CDR3 sequence is 19 residues long. CDR3 region: CASSSTSRDRGPVNYGYTF. CDR3 DNA sequence: TGTGCCAGCAGCTCGACGTCACGGGACAGGGGGCCAGTTAACTATGGCTACACCTTC.

V usage is TRBV5-1 and J usage is TRBJ1-1; D unresolved. Trimming shortened V by 8 bases and J by 2 bases, and 13 bases separated the two germline ends. This CDR3 is built from 13 residues. Germline-derived CDR1 and CDR2 are SGHRS and YFSETQ. In nucleotides, the CDR3 is TGCGCCAGTGATTCGGGCTTTAACACTGAAGCTTTCTTT. Translated, it gives CASDSGFNTEAFF.

The gene calls are TRBV7-9 and TRBJ2-1; TRBD2 aligns across 10 bases. The CDR3 is 13 amino acids. Germline V gives CDR1 SEHNR, CDR2 FQNEAQ (reference sequence). Trimming removed 9 bases from V and 10 bases from J; junction bases left unmatched: 9. The CDR3 region is CASLSELAGEQFF. CDR3 nucleotide sequence: TGTGCCAGTCTATCGGAACTAGCGGGGGAGCAGTTCTTC.

A few counts support this clone. The chain joins TRBV10-2 to TRBJ2-2; a weak D match, TRBD2 (6 bases). Germline V CDR1 and CDR2: WSHSY, SAAADI. V was cut by 3 bases and J by 0 bases, with 11 bases left in between. This CDR3 has 16 amino acids. The CDR3 DNA follows: TGCGCCAGCAGTGACCCGGGACTGGCGAACACCGGGGAGCTGTTTTTT. Translation: CASSDPGLANTGELFF.

The chain employs TRBV29-1 and TRBJ2-3; 7 positions agree with TRBD1. Per germline, CDR1 SQVTM and CDR2 ANQGSEA. The CDR3 runs to 16 residues. V lost 6 bases and J lost 4; bases outside the gene matches: 16. This chain's CDR3 is CSVDTGAGAIADTQYF. As DNA, the CDR3 is TGCAGCGTAGACACAGGGGCTGGGGCCATAGCAGATACGCAGTATTTT.

This clone was counted only a few times. The V gene is TRBV5-1, the J gene TRBJ1-6, with D maybe TRBD1 (5 bases). The CDR3 contains 15 residues. Germline CDR1 and CDR2: SGHRS and YFSETQ. The V end was cut by 4 bases, the J end by 4 bases, with 12 bases between. CDR3 protein: CASSPSDTYNSPLHF. CDR3 nucleotide sequence: TGCGCCAGCAGCCCATCGGACACTTATAATTCACCCCTCCACTTT.

This clone was recorded only once. The chain has TRBV5-1 and TRBJ2-2, with D possibly TRBD2 on 6 matching bases. Germline V gene sequence: CDR1 SGHRS, CDR2 YFSETQ. This CDR3 is built from 17 residues. V was clipped by 4 bases and J by 7 bases, with 23 bases between them. CDR3 bases: TGCGCCAGCAGCCTCGGAATTGTGGGGGGTTTTGTCGGGGAGCTGTTTTTT. Translated: CASSLGIVGGFVGELFF.

CDR3: CATSRGQGYQPQHF. The CDR3 DNA sequence: TGTGCCACCAGCAGAGGACAGGGCTATCAGCCCCAGCATTTT. The rearrangement uses TRBV15 and TRBJ1-5; TRBD1 agrees at 7 bases. CDR1 is LNHNV, CDR2 YYDKDF, per germline (reference sequence). CDR3 length: 14 residues. J lost 5 bases, V lost 1 base, and 2 bases had no gene match. Full variable domain (outside the CDR3, taken from reference TRBV15 and TRBJ1-5): DAMVIQNPRYQVTQFGKPVTLSCSQTLNHNVMYWYQQKSSQAPKLLFHYYDKDFNNEADTPDNFQSRRPNTSFCFLDIRSPGLGDTAMYLCATSRGQGYQPQHFGDGTRLSIL.

J is TRBJ2-4 and V is TRBV11-2, with D maybe TRBD2 (6 bases). Trimming shortened V by 6 bases and J by 5 bases, and 14 bases separated the two germline ends. Germline V gene lookup returns CDR1 SGHAT and CDR2 FQNNGV. The length of the CDR3 is 14 residues. CDR3 sequence reads: CASRGGDGQNIQYF. CDR3 sequence (DNA): TGTGCCAGCAGGGGCGGGGACGGCCAAAACATTCAGTACTTC.

In this sample, this clone turned up once. The chain uses TRBV19 and TRBJ2-1; weak D call: TRBD1 (6 bases). Per the germline V gene, CDR1 is LNHDA and CDR2 is SQIVND (reference sequence). With 6 bases removed from V and 15 bases from J, the gap between germline ends came to 18 bases. The CDR3 covers 12 residues. CDR3 loop: CASSRDTQGLFF. In DNA form, the CDR3 reads TGTGCCAGTAGCCGGGACACGCAGGGGCTGTTCTTC.

This clone was detected only once. The chain is built from TRBV7-7 and TRBJ2-2; a weak D match, TRBD2 (5 bases). Trimming took 1 base from V and 7 from J, leaving 16 bases between them. This CDR3 has 16 amino acids. Germline lookup yields CDR1 SSHAT and CDR2 FNYEAQ (reference sequence). In nucleotides, the CDR3 is TGTGCCAGCAGCTTAGGAGTGGGATATGAGGGCGGGGAGCTGTTTTTT. Translating it yields CASSLGVGYEGGELFF.

This rearrangement joins TRBV6-5 to TRBJ1-1; 7 bases line up with TRBD1. Germline loops: CDR1 MNHEY, CDR2 SVGAGI. The ends lost 4 bases at V and 1 base at J; junction bases unmatched: 9. The CDR3 length is 16 residues. The CDR3 bases are TGTGCCAGCAGTTCCCACAGGGGAGGGTGGAACACTGAAGCTTTCTTT. This gives the protein CASSSHRGGWNTEAFF.